The T cell receptor (beta chain) under discussion was sequenced for a study of cytomegalovirus exposure and HLA in healthy donors. Overall study: Earlier findings included more than 95 million unique TCR beta sequences obtained from 170 million or so T cells.

V lost 5 bases to trimming and J lost 8 bases, with 22 bases between them. Germline CDR1 is WNHNN and CDR2 is SYGVQD (reference sequence). CDR3 size: 16 residues. Researchers ran the PCR with 60 Vbeta and 13 Jbeta primers. Here immunoSEQ multiplex PCR was the method, and the copy in TCRdb shows in-frame clones only, minus some. The table has roughly 140,000 clones, around 72% seen once. Specimen: PBMCs. The genes are TRBV10-1 and TRBJ2-1, with D perhaps TRBD2 (5 bases). The origin of this receptor is a man between 18 and 35 years old in good health and CMV-seronegative. As DNA, the CDR3 is TGCGCCAGCAGTTGGTCAGAGACTGGAGGTCGTTATGAGCAGTTCTTC. Amino acids: CASSWSETGGRYEQFF.